The 2 T cell receptor beta chains below come from one sample, sequenced in a study of T-cell memory formation after mild COVID-19. From the 5' RACE reads, TCRdb called clonotypes with MiXCR, one entry per CDR3 protein. The table records some 200,000 distinct CDR3 sequences, roughly 23% of them present only once. The sample comprised PBMCs or a T cell subset sorted from them (not recorded which). These receptors were collected from an adult woman who had mild COVID-19 (a few samples of this study predate the infection). Cell type and time point are not known.

The rearrangement links TRBV28 to TRBJ1-1, with a possible D match to TRBD1 (5 bases). V lost 8 bases, J lost 6 bases, and 19 bases lay in between. Germline lookup yields CDR1 MDHEN and CDR2 SYDVKM. The CDR3 sequence is 14 residues long. The CDR3 spells CASFGRGLDPEAFF. As DNA, the CDR3 is TGTGCCAGCTTTGGACGGGGGTTGGACCCTGAAGCTTTCTTT.

This clonotype was detected many times. This chain joins TRBV27 and TRBJ2-5, with TRBD2 identical over 10 bases. The germline CDR1 and CDR2 sequences are MNHEY and SMNVEV (reference sequence). CDR3 length: 16 residues. V was pared by 5 bases and J by 6 bases, with 12 bases of the junction left unmatched. The CDR3 is CASSGSVSGGFKTQYF. Here the CDR3 DNA reads TGTGCCAGCAGTGGTTCGGTTAGCGGGGGGTTTAAGACCCAGTACTTC.